This entry is about one TCR beta chain. It lacks a known antigen. Base qualities were left out, and no much larger clone turns up one base away. This sample is part of a study of shared clonotypes between healthy human individuals (dated by TCRdb to about 2020). For the wider study: A couple of women and a few men aged 18 to 49 years were included in the cohort. For each donor, CD4 naive and CD4 memory were each run on three plates, CD8 naive on two plates, and CD8 memory on one plate. To estimate repertoire size and how much clonotypes are shared between individuals, the study performed deep sequencing of blood TCR repertoires from roughly five healthy adults. To increase sequencing depth and limit assay-specific biases, TCR repertoire library preparation and sequencing were carried out by different laboratories using diverse techniques. Between about 0.94 and 8.9 billion PBMCs per donor were obtained by leukapheresis.

The research as a whole found: Pairwise subsampling led to the expectation that sequencing depth would affect the degree of clonotype sharing among donors. Because the study included a small number of donors, the genetic and exposure-history diversity represented was limited. Even with the large sequencing depth, rarefaction of the sorted-subset datasets indicated that sequencing was incomplete. Sampling was limited to blood, and TCR repertoires in tissue likely differ from TCR repertoires in blood. Naive subsets generally had larger estimated clonotype richness than memory subsets did. About 4.5% of naive CD4, 3% to 3.5% of naive CD8, approximately 2% of memory CD4, and 0.4% of memory CD8 clonotypes were shared across several donors. Compared with non-shared clonotypes, the clonotypes found in all four sorted-subset donors had higher generation probabilities.

Based on the germline V gene (reference sequence), the CDR1 and CDR2 sequences are SEHNR and FQNEAQ. The junction shows trimming of 1 base on V and 5 bases on J, and the gene matches do not reach 3 bases of it. The CDR3 holds 14 amino acids from the cysteine to the phenylalanine. Here the CDR3 DNA is all that survives: 42 bases in frame from base 1. CD8 naive samples were obtained by positive selection for CCR7 among CD45RO-negative cells, yielding a CD45RA+CCR7+ population from which TemRA cells were excluded. The donors were healthy, HIV-negative adults with no recently reported acute infections or vaccinations. Only Caucasian adults living in Nashville, Tennessee, USA were represented among the donors. Blood was obtained by leukapheresis, after which PBMCs were separated by Ficoll-Histopaque density gradient centrifugation and cryopreserved in liquid nitrogen vapor phase. Analytical flow cytometry was used to check the purity and quantity of each magnetically sorted T cell population. Genomic DNA was isolated from every sorted fraction and measured by UV absorbance on a Nanodrop 2000c.

TCR CDR3 regions were amplified from genomic DNA by multiplex PCR using the deep immunoSEQ assay. For each cell subset, the extracted genomic DNA was distributed evenly across all wells of several immunoSEQ 96-well plates, and each plate served as one replicate. For sorted subsets, around 0.2 ug genomic DNA, equal to 30,000 or so T cell genomes, was loaded into each replicate PCR. The purified libraries were quantified using a Qubit 3.0 fluorometer, sized with a Bioanalyzer 2100, and then quantified again using the KAPA Library Quantification kit. Every immunoSEQ 96-well plate was sequenced on a dedicated single-read 150-cycle Illumina NextSeq 550 flow cell. In the original analysis: Because only junctional sequences without quality scores were contained in the immunoSEQ output, filtering matching that applied to full-length reads could not be performed. Sequences were annotated with PyIR, a Python wrapper for IgBLAST v1.9, using IMGT germline references to assign V/J genes and CDR3. Reads were removed for weak V/J assignments (E-value above 1e-6), missing CDR3, stop codons, out-of-frame junctions, or ambiguous translated residues. V3J clonotypes were defined as sequences sharing the same inferred V gene, J gene, and CDR3 amino acid sequence. Percentage overlap between repertoires was calculated by dividing the number of shared unique clonotypes by the size of the smaller repertoire. Repertoire richness was assessed with RTK rarefaction, the Chao1 estimator, and Recon v2.1 estimates of unobserved clonotypes. OLGA was used to compute generation probabilities for all TCRbeta clonotypes that the gDNA method yielded from a handful of donors. Drawn from immuneACCESS, this table holds only the in-frame rearrangements with V and J called that TCRdb kept. Clones are partly lost; checked studies trace under half to an unresolved V gene and leave the rest unexplained. That table supplies the V and J calls and clone size; D and trimming were determined from the DNA. Present in this sample are around 2.1 million clones, approximately 94% of which were seen just once. Around 1.7% of the sample lies in the top ten.

Sequencing was done on a sample of naive CD8+ T cells from PBMCs. Sample cell subset or site, as interpreted from the label and publication: CD45RA+CCR7+. This sequence originates from a man in his late teens or twenties in good health. Some clones in this sample may be carry-over from other donors' samples. The chain uses TRBV7-9 and TRBJ2-7; a stretch of 9 junction bases matches TRBD2. The CDR3 loop reads CASSLVAGVNEQYF. The DNA is as follows: TGTGCCAGCAGCTTAGTAGCGGGAGTGAACGAGCAGTACTTC.